One and the same sample provided the 4 T cell receptor beta chains below, sequenced in a study of PD-1 blockade in classical Hodgkin lymphoma. All trial patients relapsed after autologous stem cell transplantation. Measured with immunoSEQ multiplex PCR; TCRdb has only the in-frame clones, and not every one. The table lists about 41,000 clones, approximately 86% of them singletons, with 5% to 6.5% in the top ten. Here the sequenced sample was peripheral blood mononuclear cells (PBMCs), taken before the second cycle of nivolumab. Source of these receptors: a human donor with classical Hodgkin lymphoma.

The rearrangement joins TRBV27 to TRBJ2-7; TRBD2 matches at 13 bases. V lost 2 bases, J lost 7 bases, and 8 bases stayed unmatched. The CDR3 totals 16 residues. Germline V lookup: CDR1 MNHEY, CDR2 SMNVEV (reference sequence). The CDR3 DNA reads as TGTGCCAGCAGTTTAGCATTCAGACTAGCGGGAGGTGAGCAGTACTTC. Encoded protein: CASSLAFRLAGGEQYF.

In its sample, this clone was seen a few times. The chain carries TRBV6-1 and TRBJ2-3, with no clear D. The CDR3 covers 13 residues. Per germline, CDR1 MNHNS and CDR2 SASEGT. V was cut by 6 bases and J by 6 bases, with 13 bases left in between. The CDR3 nucleotides read TGTGCCAGCAGCCCCGACCCGCTGGATACGCAGTATTTT. Translation: CASSPDPLDTQYF.

CDR3 residues: CASSPPPSHRVGNQPQHF. As DNA, the CDR3 is TGTGCCAGCAGTCCCCCCCCGTCACACAGGGTCGGCAATCAGCCCCAGCATTTT. This chain joins TRBV28 and TRBJ1-5; tentative D call: TRBD1 (6 bases). The germline V and J ends were trimmed by 5 bases and 2 bases, with 22 bases remaining between them. The germline V gene has CDR1 MDHEN and CDR2 SYDVKM. The CDR3 contains 18 residues.

The J gene is TRBJ1-4, the V gene TRBV7-9; D is possibly TRBD1 (6 bases). V lost 5 bases and J lost 5, with 12 bases in between. This CDR3 comprises 14 residues. Looked up from germline, CDR1 is SEHNR and CDR2 is FQNEAQ (reference sequence). CDR3 DNA sequence: TGTGCCAGCAGCCGCCTAGGACAGAATGAAAAACTGTTTTTT. Translating it yields CASSRLGQNEKLFF. Using reference TRBV7-9 and TRBJ1-4 for the parts outside the CDR3, the full variable domain is DTGVSQNPRHKITKRGQNVTFRCDPISEHNRLYWYRQTLGQGPEFLTYFQNEAQLEKSRLLSDRFSAERPKGSFSTLEIQRTEQGDSAMYLCASSRLGQNEKLFFGSGTQLSVL.